Given below is one T cell receptor (beta chain) in context. This specimen belongs to a study of OX40 agonist ivuxolimab in advanced cancers. Study in general: All patients had ivuxolimab intravenously every 2 weeks at 0.01 to 10 mg/kg.

Only in-frame clones appear in the TCRdb table, and some are missing; sequencing was by immunoSEQ multiplex PCR. The repertoire has approximately 20,000 clones, 80% to 90% of them found once; the top ten carry 15% to 20%. The germline CDR1 and CDR2 sequences are SGHAT and FQDESV (reference sequence). CDR3 size: 16 residues. J was trimmed by 3 bases and V by 5 bases; bases with no gene match: 4. This chain connects TRBV11-1 to TRBJ2-3, with 14 nucleotides matching TRBD2. The origin of this receptor is an adult with an advanced solid tumor such as melanoma, head and neck, liver or kidney cancer. The sample in question was CD4+ or CD8+ T cells sorted from blood, obtained in a trial of the OX40 agonist ivuxolimab. The CDR3 region is CASSARTSGGTDTQYF. CDR3 nucleotide sequence: TGTGCCAGCAGCGCCCGGACTAGCGGGGGGACAGATACGCAGTATTTT.